The T cell receptor beta chain described here comes from a study of cytomegalovirus exposure and HLA in healthy donors. Findings and limits, study-wide: Investigators reported more than 150 TCR beta chains as tied to cytomegalovirus.

With regard to this clone: Its matching antigen is unknown.

V lost 3 bases, J lost 0 bases, and 9 bases lay in between. Germline CDR1 SNHLY, CDR2 FYNNEI. The CDR3 is made up of 15 amino acids. Generated by immunoSEQ multiplex PCR, the TCRdb table keeps only in-frame clones and is missing some. The sample holds hundreds of thousands of clones; less than 85% are singletons and the top ten take 4.5% to 7%. The V and J genes are TRBV2 and TRBJ1-5; D perhaps matches TRBD1 (6 bases). Sample: PBMCs. This receptor was identified in a woman between 18 and 29 years old in good health and CMV-seronegative. The CDR3 DNA sequence: TGTGCCAGCAGTGAGCAGGGGAATAGCAATCAGCCCCAGCATTTT. This translates into CASSEQGNSNQPQHF. The whole variable domain, filled in from reference TRBV2 and TRBJ1-5, reads EPEVTQTPSHQVTQMGQEVILRCVPISNHLYFYWYRQILGQKVEFLVSFYNNEISEKSEIFDDQFSVERPDGSNFTLKIRSTKLEDSAMYFCASSEQGNSNQPQHFGDGTRLSIL.